These 14 T cell receptor beta chains were all obtained from the same sample, sequenced in a study of T-cell memory formation after mild COVID-19. TCRdb redid the calling of the 5' RACE reads with MiXCR, one entry per CDR3 protein. The table shows 450,000 to 650,000 distinct CDR3 sequences, with over 20% occurring only once. Sequenced sample: PBMCs or a T cell subset sorted from them (not recorded which). These receptors all stem from an adult woman who had mild COVID-19 (a few samples of this study predate the infection). Cell type and time point are not known.

This clonotype came up a few times. V usage is TRBV5-6 and J usage is TRBJ2-1; 10 nucleotides match TRBD1. The CDR3 has 14 amino acids. V lost 3 bases, J lost 8 bases, and 5 bases stayed unmatched. Germline CDR1 reads SGHDT; CDR2 reads YYEEEE. The CDR3 DNA reads as TGTGCCAGCAGCTGGGGGACAGGGGAAGATGAGCAGTTCTTC. It translates to CASSWGTGEDEQFF.

There are a few counts of this clonotype. The gene calls are TRBV18 and TRBJ2-1; D perhaps matches TRBD2 (5 bases). Germline CDR1 reads KGHSH; CDR2 reads LQKENI. The V and J ends lost 3 bases and 9 bases respectively, with 21 bases between them. The CDR3 has 16 residues. The CDR3 DNA reads as TGTGCCAGCTCACCGTTTTCCCTGACATCGGCGGGTGAGCAGTTCTTC. It translates to CASSPFSLTSAGEQFF.

The V and J genes are TRBV5-1 and TRBJ2-7, with TRBD1 matching 8 bases. Germline trimming cut 7 bases from V and 3 bases from J; bases unmatched to any gene: 9. Germline V gene data show CDR1 as SGHRS and CDR2 as YFSETQ. The CDR3 spans 14 residues. The CDR3 sequence is CASCRGPAFYEQYF. The CDR3 bases are TGCGCCAGCTGCAGGGGGCCCGCATTCTACGAGCAGTACTTC.

The table lists this clonotype with a few counts. The rearrangement uses TRBV5-4 and TRBJ2-3, with D maybe TRBD1 (6 bases). This CDR3 is built from 15 residues. The V gene lost 4 bases and the J gene lost 2 bases, with 14 bases spanning the gap. CDR1 and CDR2 from the germline V gene are SGHNT and YYREEE (reference sequence). DNA for the CDR3: TGTGCCAGCAGCCGATGGGACACAGACACAGATACGCAGTATTTT. Protein sequence: CASSRWDTDTDTQYF.

This clonotype turned up a few times. The J gene is TRBJ2-3, the V gene TRBV20-1; D ambiguous. Germline-derived CDR1 and CDR2 are DFQATT and SNEGSKA (reference sequence). The CDR3 totals 16 residues. With 3 bases removed from V and 0 bases from J, the gap between germline ends came to 16 bases. The CDR3 here is CSARAIGPTSTDTQYF. As DNA, the CDR3 is TGCAGTGCTAGGGCCATAGGGCCAACTAGCACAGATACGCAGTATTTT.

This clonotype was recorded a few times. The rearrangement uses TRBV4-1 and TRBJ1-2; 9 nucleotides align to TRBD1. Germline loops: CDR1 MGHRA, CDR2 YSYEKL. V lost 4 bases to trimming and J lost 8 bases; unmatched junction nucleotides: 8. The CDR3 spans 14 residues. CDR3 nucleotides: TGCGCCAGCAGCCTTTATCTTGGACAGGGGGGCTACACCTTC. Protein: CASSLYLGQGGYTF.

The chain combines TRBV4-1 with TRBJ2-3; 10 bases map to TRBD1. With V trimmed by 4 bases and J by 4 bases, 5 bases remained unmatched. The CDR3 spans 15 residues. CDR1 and CDR2 from the germline V gene are MGHRA and YSYEKL. Written as DNA, the CDR3 is TGCGCCAGCAGCCCCGACAGGGGGCGGCCAGATACGCAGTATTTT. This sequence encodes CASSPDRGRPDTQYF.

The chain combines TRBV6-2 or TRBV6-3 with TRBJ2-6; D is tentatively TRBD1 or TRBD2 (5 bases each). Trimming left V 7 bases short and J 2 bases short, with 21 bases between. CDR3 length: 18 residues. Germline loops: CDR1 MNHEY, CDR2 SVGEGT. CDR3 nucleotide sequence: TGTGCCAGCAAGACCCGGGGCCCAAGCCAACCTGGGGCCAACGTCCTGACTTTC. It encodes CASKTRGPSQPGANVLTF.

This clonotype was observed a few times. This chain links TRBV20-1 with TRBJ1-2; D is unresolved. V was pared by 3 bases and J by 1 base, with 12 bases between. This CDR3 is built from 14 residues. Germline V CDR1 and CDR2: DFQATT, SNEGSKA (reference sequence). The CDR3 DNA reads as TGCAGTGCTAGTAGGCAAGGGATTAACTATGGCTACACCTTC. Its protein is CSASRQGINYGYTF.

The chain uses TRBV2 and TRBJ2-1, with D possibly TRBD2 on 6 matching bases. From germline, CDR1 is SNHLY and CDR2 FYNNEI. Trimming removed 2 bases from V and 12 bases from J, with 8 bases in between. This CDR3 has 11 residues. The CDR3 DNA sequence: TGTGCCAGCAGTGAAAGGGACTCGCAGTTCTTC. Translated: CASSERDSQFF.

The genes are TRBV7-9 and TRBJ2-5; D gene uncertain. V lost 0 bases and J lost 1, with 6 bases in between. The length of the CDR3 is 14 residues. The germline CDR1 and CDR2 sequences are SEHNR and FQNEAQ (reference sequence). The CDR3 reads CASSLAFTQETQYF. The CDR3 region has the DNA TGTGCCAGCAGCTTAGCCTTCACCCAAGAGACCCAGTACTTC.

This clonotype was picked up a small number of times. The CDR3 nucleotides are TGTGCCAGCAGCCTATCGAGTGTGGAGACCCAGTACTTC. It codes for CASSLSSVETQYF. The chain employs TRBV7-9 and TRBJ2-5; no firm D call. Trimming cost V 5 bases and J 5 bases, with 12 bases left between them. The V gene's germline CDR1 is SEHNR and CDR2 FQNEAQ (reference sequence). This CDR3 has 13 amino acids.

This clonotype was detected a few times. This chain uses TRBV5-1 with TRBJ2-1; 8 positions agree with TRBD1. The V segment lost 1 base and the J segment 7 bases; nucleotides outside the gene matches: 4. CDR1 and CDR2 from the germline V gene are SGHRS and YFSETQ. This CDR3 region has 14 residues. CDR3 sequence reads: CASSLSGQVNEQFF. The CDR3 nucleotides are TGCGCCAGCAGCTTGTCGGGACAGGTTAATGAGCAGTTCTTC. Using reference TRBV5-1 and TRBJ2-1 for the parts outside the CDR3, the full variable domain is KAGVTQTPRYLIKTRGQQVTLSCSPISGHRSVSWYQQTPGQGLQFLFEYFSETQRNKGNFPGRFSGRQFSNSRSEMNVSTLELGDSALYLCASSLSGQVNEQFFGPGTRLTVL.

The chain combines TRBV12-5 with TRBJ1-5; tentatively, D is TRBD1 (6 bases). Germline assignment: CDR1 LGHNT and CDR2 FRNRAP. The CDR3 runs to 15 residues. Deletions cut 5 bases from V and 3 bases from J, with 14 bases between. The chain's CDR3 is CASGPTTGNNQPQHF. CDR3 nucleotides: TGTGCTAGTGGTCCGACAACAGGGAACAATCAGCCCCAGCATTTT.